The sequence of this T cell receptor (beta chain) was determined in a study of T cells in Graves' hyperthyroidism and ophthalmopathy. Notes on the study in general: Ophthalmopathy cases were set apart from stable hyperthyroidism by a 13 V-J model.

Amplified TCR beta CDR3 regions derived from RNA transcripts. The study used the HTBI primer set for a first-round RT-PCR of the TCR CDR3. MiXCR was run by TCRdb on the multiplex PCR reads, yielding one entry per CDR3 protein. The sample lists 450,000 to 650,000 distinct CDR3 sequences, about a fifth occurring once. Calling Graves' hyperthyroidism stable meant ophthalmopathy did not progress within 18 months. Patients were excluded because of uncontrolled infection, other autoimmune disease, pregnancy or lactation. Clinical symptoms, serum thyroxine and TRAb, thyroid ultrasound and orbital computed tomography were used for the diagnoses. V lost 5 bases, J lost 2 bases, and 12 bases stayed unmatched. The CDR3 covers 18 residues. Germline CDR1 is SGHVS and CDR2 is FQNEAQ. Many counts were recorded for this clonotype. Its antigen remains unidentified.

The sequence came from a man aged 18 to 35 with Graves' hyperthyroidism. The chain combines TRBV7-8 with TRBJ2-5; TRBD1 aligns across 12 bases. The sequenced material came from blood. The CDR3 loop is CASSSPTRDRGQQETQYF. CDR3 in DNA: TGTGCCAGCAGCAGTCCGACCCGGGACAGGGGGCAACAAGAGACCCAGTACTTC.